The 32 T cell receptor beta chains in this list originate from one sample, sequenced in a study of CD8 T cells in ankylosing spondylitis. General observations from the study: Apparently characteristic of ankylosing spondylitis blood was a TCR beta motif (roughly eight highly homologous variants).

TCRdb independently ran MiXCR on the 5' RACE reads; one entry per CDR3 protein. The table records hundreds of thousands of distinct CDR3 sequences, roughly 12% of them present only once. No antigen is known for these receptors. The sample was blood, either unsorted or a sorted T cell fraction (not recorded which). These receptors all come from a male donor with ankylosing spondylitis.

V and J are TRBV20-1 and TRBJ1-2; 10 bases match TRBD1. CDR3 length equals 13 residues. CDR1 is DFQATT, CDR2 SNEGSKA, per germline (reference sequence). V shed 3 bases and J 8 bases; nucleotides not matched to a gene: 6. In DNA form, the CDR3 reads TGCAGTGCTAGGACCGGGACAGGGGACGGCTACACCTTC. This encodes CSARTGTGDGYTF.

The chain is built from TRBV18 and TRBJ1-6; D is ambiguous. Trimming took off 6 bases at V and 5 bases at J, with 14 bases between the two ends. The germline CDR1 and CDR2 sequences are KGHSH and LQKENI. This CDR3 comprises 15 residues. The CDR3, as DNA: TGTGCCAGCTCGCCTTCGGGCAGCCATAATTCACCCCTCCACTTT. Translation: CASSPSGSHNSPLHF.

The CDR3 here is CASSHLDRLESPLHF. The CDR3 bases are TGTGCCAGCAGCCACCTTGACAGGCTGGAATCACCCCTCCACTTT. The rearrangement uses TRBV7-3 and TRBJ1-6; D may be TRBD1 (6 bases). Trimming took 5 bases from V and 10 from J, leaving 18 bases between them. Germline V gene lookup returns CDR1 SGHTA and CDR2 FQGTGA. The CDR3 contains 15 residues.

This clonotype was seen repeatedly, ten times or more. This rearrangement joins TRBV7-2 to TRBJ2-7, with TRBD2 matching over 7 bases. The CDR3 sequence is 17 residues long. Germline loops: CDR1 SGHTA, CDR2 FQGNSA. Trimming at V came to 1 base and at J to 0 bases, leaving 9 bases not matched to a gene. CDR3 amino acids: CASSLVGSGVSSYEQYF. CDR3 DNA sequence: TGTGCCAGCAGCTTAGTCGGCAGCGGGGTGAGCTCCTACGAGCAGTACTTC.

The sample holds a few counts of this clonotype. One end of the junction fails to match germline, which may point to a read error. The chain recombines TRBV7-2 with TRBJ2-2; 7 bases agree with TRBD2. CDR3 length: 16 amino acids. Germline V gives CDR1 SGHTA, CDR2 FQGNSA. In DNA form, the CDR3 reads TGTGCCAGCAGGTTAGCGGGTGACCCGAACACCGGGGAGCTGTTTTTT. This codes for CASRLAGDPNTGELFF. The complete variable domain, with remaining parts taken from reference TRBV7-2 and TRBJ2-2, reads GAGVSQSPSNKVTEKGKDVELRCDPISGHTALYWYRQSLGQGLEFLIYFQGNSAPDKSGLPSDRFSAERTGGSVSTLTIQRTQQEDSAVYLCASRLAGDPNTGELFFGEGSRLTVL.

This clonotype was seen a few times. The rearrangement joins TRBV20-1 to TRBJ1-2; no reliable D call. Germline CDR1 and CDR2: DFQATT and SNEGSKA (reference sequence). The V and J ends lost 1 base and 8 bases respectively, with 8 bases between them. The CDR3 totals 11 residues. The CDR3 DNA reads TGCAGTGCTAGAGGAAACGGGGGCTACACCTTC. It encodes CSARGNGGYTF.

This clonotype came up many times. V usage is TRBV7-3 and J usage is TRBJ2-7; D gene ambiguous. The CDR3 length is 13 residues. Looked up from germline, CDR1 is SGHTA and CDR2 is FQGTGA. Trimming cost V 5 bases and J 10 bases, with 18 bases left between them. The CDR3: CASSPVGASPQYF. The CDR3 region has the DNA TGTGCCAGCAGCCCAGTCGGCGCCTCACCCCAGTACTTC.

The rearrangement uses TRBV18 and TRBJ2-7; D may be TRBD1 (5 bases). V lost 5 bases to trimming and J lost 4 bases, with 18 bases between them. The CDR3 length is 15 residues. CDR1 is KGHSH, CDR2 LQKENI, per germline. CDR3 amino acids: CASSSSRVVNYEQYF. In nucleotides, the CDR3 is TGTGCCAGCTCATCGAGCAGGGTCGTAAATTACGAGCAGTACTTC.

In this sample, this clonotype turned up a few times. The chain combines TRBV2 with TRBJ1-1, with no clear D. Between the trimmed V and J ends, which lost 0 bases and 1 base, there was a span of 9 bases. CDR3 size: 15 residues. Per the germline V gene, CDR1 is SNHLY and CDR2 is FYNNEI. In DNA form, the CDR3 reads TGTGCCAGCAGTGAAGCGCTTAGACGGAACACTGAAGCTTTCTTT. It translates to CASSEALRRNTEAFF.

This clonotype was picked up a small number of times. The genes are TRBV30 and TRBJ2-1; the match to TRBD2 covers 10 bases. CDR3 length: 14 amino acids. V dropped 0 bases and J dropped 7; count of bases not matched to a gene: 3. Germline CDR1 reads GTSNPN; CDR2 reads SVGIG (reference sequence). The CDR3 DNA is TGTGCCTGGAGTGTACAACTAGCGGGAAATGAGCAGTTCTTC. It codes for CAWSVQLAGNEQFF.

The V call is TRBV9, the J call TRBJ2-3; D might be TRBD2 (6 bases). The germline V and J ends were trimmed by 1 base and 2 bases, with 11 bases remaining between them. Germline V gene data show CDR1 as SGDLS and CDR2 as YYNGEE. CDR3 size: 15 residues. The CDR3 loop is CASSVRGGTTDTQYF. The CDR3, as DNA: TGTGCCAGCAGCGTACGGGGCGGGACCACAGATACGCAGTATTTT.

As DNA, the CDR3 is TGTGCCAGCAGTTTTGGGGGCCGCAAGCAGTACTTC. Its protein is CASSFGGRKQYF. The genes are TRBV28 and TRBJ2-7; the D gene is possibly TRBD1 (6 bases). The germline gives CDR1 MDHEN, CDR2 SYDVKM. V lost 3 bases, J lost 8 bases, and 11 bases lay in between. The CDR3 is 12 residues long.

This clonotype has more than one count but fewer than ten. V is TRBV27 and J is TRBJ1-1; maybe TRBD1 (5 bases). Germline V lookup: CDR1 MNHEY, CDR2 SMNVEV (reference sequence). V was trimmed by 2 bases and J by 11 bases, leaving 15 bases between them. CDR3 length: 13 residues. CDR3 sequence (DNA): TGTGCCAGCAGTTTACGGCCCGGTGAGGGGGCTTTCTTT. It specifies CASSLRPGEGAFF.

The chain links TRBV29-1 to TRBJ1-2; the D is unclear. Trimming removed 2 bases at V and 3 bases at J, with 13 bases between. Germline lookup yields CDR1 SQVTM and CDR2 ANQGSEA. The CDR3 runs to 14 residues. CDR3 in DNA: TGCAGCGTTGAAAGGAGGGCGGCTCACTATGGCTACACCTTC. Its translation: CSVERRAAHYGYTF.

The rearrangement joins TRBV9 to TRBJ2-1, with 7 bases aligning to TRBD1. This CDR3 region has 14 residues. V was pared by 0 bases and J by 6 bases, with 3 bases of the junction left unmatched. From germline, CDR1 is SGDLS and CDR2 YYNGEE. The CDR3 region has the DNA TGTGCCAGCAGCGTAGCTCCAGGGGGCAATGAGCAGTTCTTC. This translates into CASSVAPGGNEQFF.

This clonotype was found once. The rearrangement links TRBV18 to TRBJ2-2; TRBD1 agrees at 8 bases. V gave up 3 bases and J gave up 4 bases; unmatched junction bases: 10. Germline V CDR1 and CDR2: KGHSH, LQKENI. The CDR3 length is 17 residues. The CDR3 DNA is TGTGCCAGCTCACCGCGCCCCGGGACAGGCAGCACCGGGGAGCTGTTTTTT. This translates into CASSPRPGTGSTGELFF.

This clonotype has a count of ten or more. The genes are TRBV20-1 and TRBJ1-4; TRBD1 aligns across 8 bases. The CDR3 covers 15 residues. The V gene's germline CDR1 is DFQATT and CDR2 SNEGSKA (reference sequence). V shed 5 bases, J shed 5 bases, and the junction held 10 bases outside the gene matches. This CDR3 is CSAQGAFSGNEKLFF. The DNA for the CDR3 is TGCAGTGCTCAGGGGGCATTCTCAGGGAATGAAAAACTGTTTTTT.

This clonotype was counted only a few times. The chain is built from TRBV20-1 and TRBJ1-1; 7 nucleotides match TRBD1. The V gene's germline CDR1 is DFQATT and CDR2 SNEGSKA (reference sequence). The CDR3 has 14 residues. V gave up 1 base and J gave up 3 bases; unmatched junction bases: 5. CDR3 in amino acids: CSARGRGFDTEAFF. The CDR3 DNA reads TGCAGTGCTAGAGGCAGGGGGTTTGACACTGAAGCTTTCTTT.

This clonotype was picked up a small number of times. The chain links TRBV7-2 to TRBJ1-5; D ambiguous. The CDR3 is 14 amino acids. Germline V CDR1 and CDR2: SGHTA, FQGNSA. V dropped 5 bases and J dropped 3 bases, with 11 bases sitting between them. Written as DNA, the CDR3 is TGTGCCAGCAGCCGGACGGCTTACAATCAGCCCCAGCATTTT. Its translation: CASSRTAYNQPQHF.

V gene TRBV5-1 combines with J gene TRBJ1-1; D gene uncertain. The CDR3 spans 13 residues. CDR1 SGHRS and CDR2 YFSETQ come from the germline V gene. Trimming pared 7 bases from V and 5 bases from J, leaving 15 bases between. This CDR3 reads CASHHETGTEAFF. For the CDR3, the DNA is TGCGCCAGCCATCACGAAACTGGGACTGAAGCTTTCTTT. Complete variable domain (other parts from reference TRBV5-1 and TRBJ1-1): KAGVTQTPRYLIKTRGQQVTLSCSPISGHRSVSWYQQTPGQGLQFLFEYFSETQRNKGNFPGRFSGRQFSNSRSEMNVSTLELGDSALYLCASHHETGTEAFFGQGTRLTVV.

The rearrangement joins TRBV7-2 to TRBJ1-5; TRBD1 agrees at 7 bases. Germline CDR1 and CDR2: SGHTA and FQGNSA. V lost 6 bases, J lost 0 bases, and 5 bases stayed unmatched. The CDR3 has 15 residues. CDR3 loop: CASSYRGVSNQPQHF. The CDR3 DNA sequence: TGTGCCAGCAGTTACAGGGGCGTTAGCAATCAGCCCCAGCATTTT.

The chain recombines TRBV24-1 with TRBJ2-1, with 9 bases identical to TRBD1. The germline V gene encodes CDR1 KGHDR and CDR2 SFDVKD. The CDR3 is made up of 14 amino acids. Losses at the gene ends were 3 bases for V and 8 bases for J; bases not matched to a gene: 4. In DNA form, the CDR3 reads TGTGCCACCAGTGATCAACAGGGGGCTGATGAGCAGTTCTTC. Translated, it gives CATSDQQGADEQFF.

This sequence joins TRBV28 and TRBJ2-2, with 7 positions matching TRBD1. CDR1 is MDHEN and CDR2 is SYDVKM in the germline V gene. Trimming took 4 bases from V and 5 from J; bases not matched to a gene: 13. This CDR3 spans 17 amino acids. The CDR3: CASSYPGRGRWTGELFF. CDR3 nucleotide sequence: TGTGCCAGCAGTTATCCGGGTAGGGGGCGGTGGACCGGGGAGCTGTTTTTT.

This clonotype was detected many times. J is TRBJ1-1 and V is TRBV24-1, with unresolved D. CDR1 and CDR2 from the germline V gene are KGHDR and SFDVKD. Trimming stripped 3 bases from V and 10 bases from J, with 11 bases between. This CDR3 is 12 amino acids long. The CDR3 sequence: CATSDRREGAFF. CDR3 sequence (DNA): TGTGCCACCAGTGATAGAAGGGAGGGAGCTTTCTTT.

The chain is built from TRBV6-1 and TRBJ2-1; D not resolved. V lost 11 bases and J lost 10, with 15 bases in between. Looked up from germline, CDR1 is MNHNS and CDR2 is SASEGT. The CDR3 length is 11 residues. The CDR3 sequence is CAAYSIREQFF. DNA for the CDR3: TGTGCCGCCTACTCAATCCGAGAGCAGTTCTTC.

This clonotype showed up just a few times. V gene TRBV29-1 combines with J gene TRBJ2-7; a weak D match, TRBD1 (6 bases). This CDR3 is 13 amino acids long. The germline V gene encodes CDR1 SQVTM and CDR2 ANQGSEA. With 7 bases removed from V and 3 bases from J, the gap between germline ends came to 16 bases. The CDR3 sequence: CSAGTTSLYEQYF. CDR3 DNA: TGCAGCGCCGGGACAACCTCCCTCTACGAGCAGTACTTC.

The chain carries TRBV20-1 and TRBJ2-4; 12 bases align to TRBD1. The germline V gene has CDR1 DFQATT and CDR2 SNEGSKA (reference sequence). The CDR3 has 13 amino acids. V gave up 6 bases and J gave up 8 bases; unmatched junction bases: 5. The CDR3 bases are TGCAGTGCCCCGGGACAGGGGGCGGACATTCAGTACTTC. Residues: CSAPGQGADIQYF.

This chain uses TRBV7-9 with TRBJ1-6; no clear D gene. CDR1 and CDR2 from the germline V gene are SEHNR and FQNEAQ (reference sequence). The V and J ends lost 2 bases and 9 bases respectively, with 11 bases between them. The CDR3 has 14 amino acids. CDR3 bases: TGTGCCAGCAGCTTATTCGGTAGCGTTTCACCCCTCCACTTT. Protein product: CASSLFGSVSPLHF.

The V gene is TRBV4-1, the J gene TRBJ2-2; 11 bases are shared with TRBD2. Trimming took 4 bases from V and 0 from J; bases not matched to a gene: 10. Germline values: CDR1 MGHRA, CDR2 YSYEKL. This CDR3 comprises 19 residues. The CDR3 reads CASSRWGLAAKSNTGELFF. The DNA for the CDR3 is TGCGCCAGCAGCCGTTGGGGACTAGCGGCGAAATCGAACACCGGGGAGCTGTTTTTT.

At least ten counts were recorded for this clonotype. V gene TRBV29-1 combines with J gene TRBJ2-7, with 7 bases identical to TRBD1. Germline loops: CDR1 SQVTM, CDR2 ANQGSEA. The CDR3 length is 13 residues. The V gene end was trimmed by 7 bases and the J gene end by 0 bases; junction bases not matched to a gene: 6. CDR3 DNA sequence: TGCAGCGCCAACAGGGGAAACTCCTACGAGCAGTACTTC. This encodes CSANRGNSYEQYF.

The rearrangement links TRBV15 to TRBJ2-7, with D possibly being TRBD2 (6 bases). V lost 1 base and J 4 bases, leaving 11 bases between the germline ends. The CDR3 runs to 14 residues. Germline V gives CDR1 LNHNV, CDR2 YYDKDF (reference sequence). CDR3 sequence reads: CATSRVGGIYEQYF. Written as DNA, the CDR3 is TGTGCCACCAGCAGAGTCGGGGGAATATACGAGCAGTACTTC.

The genes are TRBV7-9 and TRBJ1-1; maybe TRBD1 (5 bases). The V end was cut by 1 base, the J end by 4 bases, with 13 bases between. Germline lookup yields CDR1 SEHNR and CDR2 FQNEAQ (reference sequence). The CDR3 length is 15 residues. As DNA, the CDR3 is TGTGCCAGCAGCTTAGATGGGGGGTTTGGCACTGAAGCTTTCTTT. Translated: CASSLDGGFGTEAFF.